Sequencing of this T cell receptor beta chain was carried out in a study of T cells in localized non-small cell lung cancer. Here immunoSEQ multiplex PCR was the method, and the copy in TCRdb shows in-frame clones only, minus some. The sample has 25,000 to 35,000 clones, 88% seen once. V shed 1 base and J 1 base; nucleotides not matched to a gene: 2. The germline V gene has CDR1 SGHTA and CDR2 FQGNSA. The CDR3 is 16 residues long. A word on this clone: Its specificity is unknown.

Broader study findings: For the top 100 tumor clones, a median roughly 56 also appeared in adjacent lung. Heterogeneity remains possible because sequencing was limited to only one tumor region.

The clonotype comes from a female donor over 55 with stage III squamous cell lung carcinoma. The sample was peripheral blood, taken before any cancer treatment. V and J are TRBV7-2 and TRBJ2-1; 9 nucleotides line up with TRBD1. The CDR3 protein is CASSLVDRGSYNEQFF. CDR3 coding DNA: TGTGCCAGCAGCTTAGTTGACAGGGGGTCCTACAATGAGCAGTTCTTC.